A selection of T cell receptor beta chains follows, all from one sample in a study of low-dose radiotherapy and immunotherapy resistance in tumors. MiXCR was run by TCRdb on the reads, yielding one entry per CDR3 protein. Counted here are about 47,000 distinct CDR3 sequences, about 12% occurring once; the ten biggest clones make up roughly 6.2%. The source material was PBMCs, sampled before treatment. Receptors were obtained from a female donor with ovarian cancer. The conserved cysteine and the conserved F or W are not part of the CDR3 here. Fields, in order: V gene, D gene, clone size, CDR3 protein. A D gene is named only where the DNA matches it firmly. Only part of the rows carry a size: once, few, many, or a class if the clone is expanded.

TRBV3-1 NA NA ASSQGTREGTQY
TRBV4-1 TRBD2 many ASSQPQTSSGEQY
TRBV6-6 TRBD1 many ASSYSSGQPSTDTQY
TRBV7-9 NA many ASSLGGTGELF
TRBV3-1 NA many ASSQTPLPYEQF
TRBV11-2 NA many ASSQGQIYEQY
TRBV6-2/TRBV6-3 TRBD2 many ASSLTSGGQY
TRBV20-1 TRBD1 NA SARDSTGATGGYT
TRBV5-1 TRBD1 many ASSNLQGDYGYT
TRBV25-1 TRBD2 many ASKPSGRDTGELF
TRBV6-1 TRBD2 NA ASGQGLAGDRYNEQF
TRBV29-1 TRBD1 NA STGTVHTDTQY
TRBV12-5 NA many ASGLYPGESPYGYT
TRBV7-9 NA many ASRRRGDTTQY
TRBV4-2 NA many ASSQAATDTQY
TRBV19 NA many ASSPQGGRLF
TRBV18 NA many ASSPSSGSFTEAF
TRBV2 TRBD2 many ASSERGLAGVYTQY
TRBV10-1 NA NA ASRIRGGNTEAF
TRBV28 TRBD1 many ASSLRTGEAF
TRBV12-5 NA many ASALNTEAF
TRBV29-1 NA many SVEGRQRSGAF
TRBV7-6 NA many ASSPPGVSGYT
TRBV18 NA NA ASSLFSRELMDTQY
TRBV2 NA many ASSEVTEIGYT
TRBV2 NA many ASSYYEQY
TRBV29-1 NA many SVLGRMNTEAF
TRBV7-9 NA many ASSLAGPTDTQY
TRBV15 NA many ATSRDPNRGQGSYEQY
TRBV10-2 NA many ASSEELPLGGQY
TRBV20-1 NA many SARGPTDTQY
TRBV3-1 NA NA ASSRTEASPLH
TRBV5-6 TRBD1 many ASSLGTGWGEQF
TRBV28 TRBD1 many ASSLQGAGGELF
TRBV28 NA NA ASSRNTQY
TRBV10-3 TRBD2 many AISVTSGTDTQY
TRBV28 NA NA ASSLGFLQF